One and the same sample provided the 23 T cell receptor beta chains below, sequenced in a study of blood T cell repertoires in COVID-19. Clones were sequenced by immunoSEQ multiplex PCR, and TCRdb holds only the in-frame ones, with some missing. The repertoire holds about 120,000 clones, 84% seen once, with around 4.2% in the top ten. The sequenced sample consisted of PBMCs or T cells enriched from blood (not recorded which). All receptors come from a woman between 25 and 40 years old who had recovered from COVID-19.

V and J are TRBV7-2 and TRBJ1-1; 8 bases agree with TRBD1. Germline CDR1 reads SGHTA; CDR2 reads FQGNSA. This CDR3 spans 19 amino acids. Trimming at V came to 0 bases and at J to 5 bases, leaving 17 bases not matched to a gene. Here the CDR3 reads CASSLARLDLDNRGTEAFF. The DNA of the CDR3 is TGTGCCAGCAGCTTAGCACGCCTTGACCTGGATAACAGGGGGACTGAAGCTTTCTTT.

The chain joins TRBV7-3 to TRBJ2-3; D not resolved. CDR1 and CDR2 (germline): SGHTA, FQGTGA. Trimming cost V 0 bases and J 1 base, with 5 bases left between them. The length of the CDR3 is 14 residues. The CDR3 DNA is TGTGCCAGCAGCTTAACGCAGGGCACAGATACGCAGTATTTT. Translating it yields CASSLTQGTDTQYF.

The chain has TRBV5-1 and TRBJ2-3, with D perhaps TRBD2 (6 bases). This CDR3 is built from 13 residues. Trimming pared 1 base from V and 6 bases from J, leaving 9 bases between. Per germline, CDR1 SGHRS and CDR2 YFSETQ. CDR3 protein: CASSLNLADTQYF. The DNA for the CDR3 is TGCGCCAGCAGCTTGAACCTAGCGGATACGCAGTATTTT.

V is TRBV2 and J is TRBJ2-1; D possibly corresponds to TRBD2 (5 bases). CDR1 and CDR2 (germline): SNHLY, FYNNEI. With 0 bases removed from V and 9 bases from J, the gap between germline ends came to 9 bases. There are 13 residues in the CDR3. The CDR3 DNA reads as TGTGCCAGCAGTGAAGCGCGTGGGAGTGAGCAGTTCTTC. This encodes CASSEARGSEQFF.

This clone was found once. The genes are TRBV7-9 and TRBJ2-7, with D possibly matching TRBD1 (5 bases). CDR1 and CDR2 (germline): SEHNR, FQNEAQ (reference sequence). The CDR3 is made up of 15 amino acids. V was shortened by 1 base and J by 1 base, with 11 bases between the two germline ends. The CDR3 sequence is CASSLGGGGSYEQYF. Written as DNA, the CDR3 is TGTGCCAGCAGCTTAGGGGGCGGCGGATCCTACGAGCAGTACTTC.

CDR3: CASSSRTPSSSYEQYF. In DNA, the CDR3 is TGCGCCAGCAGCTCCCGGACTCCGAGCAGCTCCTACGAGCAGTACTTC. The chain combines TRBV5-1 with TRBJ2-7; D may be TRBD2 (5 bases). Germline V gene sequence: CDR1 SGHRS, CDR2 YFSETQ. V was cut by 3 bases and J by 0 bases, with 16 bases left in between. CDR3 length: 16 amino acids.

This clone was detected only a few times. This chain uses TRBV7-9 with TRBJ1-1, with TRBD1 identical over 9 bases. V was clipped by 1 base and J by 0 bases; unmatched bases: 9. Germline V gives CDR1 SEHNR, CDR2 FQNEAQ (reference sequence). The CDR3 length is 18 residues. The CDR3 coding sequence is TGTGCCAGCAGCTTAGGCCGGGACAGGGTAGGGCTGAACACTGAAGCTTTCTTT. Its protein is CASSLGRDRVGLNTEAFF.

The chain couples TRBV7-3 to TRBJ2-7; 8 bases map to TRBD2. The CDR3 covers 16 residues. V shed 6 bases, J shed 3 bases, and the junction held 13 bases outside the gene matches. The germline V gene encodes CDR1 SGHTA and CDR2 FQGTGA. DNA for the CDR3: TGTGCCAGCAGTCCAACCGGGGTAGCGGGACTCTACGAGCAGTACTTC. Residues: CASSPTGVAGLYEQYF.

In DNA, the CDR3 is TGTGCCAGCTCACCCCAAGCGGGGAGTAGCAATGAGCAGTTCTTC. This encodes CASSPQAGSSNEQFF. The J gene is TRBJ2-1, the V gene TRBV18, with 7 positions matching TRBD2. Germline V gene lookup returns CDR1 KGHSH and CDR2 LQKENI. The CDR3 length is 15 residues. Unmatched junction bases numbered 8, after V lost 3 bases and J lost 6 bases.

The chain recombines TRBV5-1 with TRBJ2-7; the match to TRBD1 covers 8 bases. CDR3 length: 15 residues. CDR1 is SGHRS, CDR2 YFSETQ, per germline. The V gene end was trimmed by 2 bases and the J gene end by 3 bases; junction bases not matched to a gene: 7. The CDR3 DNA is TGCGCCAGCAGCTTAGGACAGGGCAGGGTCTACGAGCAGTACTTC. Amino acid sequence: CASSLGQGRVYEQYF.

This chain links TRBV27 with TRBJ2-5, with TRBD1 matching over 9 bases. The CDR3 sequence is 15 residues long. Germline CDR1 reads MNHEY; CDR2 reads SMNVEV (reference sequence). V gave up 7 bases and J gave up 5 bases; unmatched junction bases: 11. The CDR3 reads CASKDRGLSGETQYF. CDR3 nucleotides: TGTGCCAGCAAGGACAGGGGTTTATCAGGGGAGACCCAGTACTTC.

This chain uses TRBV2 with TRBJ1-6; D gene uncertain. CDR3 size: 14 residues. Germline V gene lookup returns CDR1 SNHLY and CDR2 FYNNEI. Trimming cost V 4 bases and J 9 bases, with 13 bases left between them. CDR3 bases: TGTGCCAGCAGTGCTGGAGCCGAAACTTCACCCCTCCACTTT. It is translated as CASSAGAETSPLHF.

V and J are TRBV30 and TRBJ1-2; TRBD1 might be the D (6 bases). V was clipped by 3 bases and J by 4 bases, with 15 bases between them. CDR3 length: 14 amino acids. Germline loops: CDR1 GTSNPN, CDR2 SVGIG (reference sequence). The chain's CDR3 is CAWRHTGISYGYTF. The CDR3 coding sequence is TGTGCCTGGAGGCATACAGGGATTAGCTATGGCTACACCTTC.

V gene TRBV30 combines with J gene TRBJ2-2, with D possibly being TRBD2 (6 bases). CDR1 GTSNPN and CDR2 SVGIG come from the germline V gene (reference sequence). The ends were cut back, 4 bases at V and 3 bases at J, with 9 bases in the middle. The CDR3 is made up of 13 amino acids. The CDR3 DNA follows: TGTGCCTGGATCCGGGACTACACCGGGGAGCTGTTTTTT. Protein: CAWIRDYTGELFF.

The chain uses TRBV27 and TRBJ2-5; the D gene is possibly TRBD2 (5 bases). Trimming cost V 6 bases and J 2 bases, with 10 bases left between them. This CDR3 spans 13 amino acids. The germline V gene has CDR1 MNHEY and CDR2 SMNVEV (reference sequence). The CDR3 DNA reads as TGTGCCAGCAGGCTAGCACCTCAAGAGACCCAGTACTTC. Its protein is CASRLAPQETQYF.

The J gene is TRBJ2-7, the V gene TRBV11-2, with a tentative D call TRBD1 (5 bases). Trimming took off 2 bases at V and 7 bases at J, with 15 bases between the two ends. The germline V gene has CDR1 SGHAT and CDR2 FQNNGV. The CDR3 has 14 residues. The CDR3 here is CASSLWKQVGEQYF. CDR3 DNA: TGTGCCAGCAGCTTATGGAAACAGGTCGGGGAGCAGTACTTC.

This chain links TRBV7-3 with TRBJ2-5; D gene uncertain. The V and J ends lost 1 base and 5 bases respectively, with 8 bases between them. The CDR3 is 13 residues long. Germline CDR1 is SGHTA and CDR2 is FQGTGA. Here the CDR3 DNA reads TGTGCCAGCAGCTTAAATAGCCGGGAGACCCAGTACTTC. It is translated as CASSLNSRETQYF.

The gene calls are TRBV5-4 and TRBJ2-1; TRBD2 matches 10 bases. V lost 0 bases and J lost 8; bases outside the gene matches: 5. This CDR3 is built from 15 residues. CDR1 SGHNT and CDR2 YYREEE come from the germline V gene (reference sequence). The CDR3 DNA reads TGTGCCAGCAGCTTGGGCCTAGCGGGAGTTGATGAGCAGTTCTTC. Its translation is CASSLGLAGVDEQFF. Using reference TRBV5-4 and TRBJ2-1 for the parts outside the CDR3, the full variable domain is ETGVTQSPTHLIKTRGQQVTLRCSSQSGHNTVSWYQQALGQGPQFIFQYYREEENGRGNFPPRFSGLQFPNYSSELNVNALELDDSALYLCASSLGLAGVDEQFFGPGTRLTVL.

The gene calls are TRBV28 and TRBJ1-4; D unresolved. V was cut by 7 bases and J by 8 bases, with 14 bases left in between. The germline CDR1 and CDR2 sequences are MDHEN and SYDVKM. This CDR3 has 13 residues. The CDR3 coding sequence is TGTGCCAGCACCACGAGGGCGATCGAAAAACTGTTTTTT. The encoded protein is CASTTRAIEKLFF.

The rearrangement joins TRBV7-3 to TRBJ2-7; 9 bases fit TRBD1. Losses at the gene ends were 0 bases for V and 2 bases for J; bases not matched to a gene: 5. CDR3 size: 16 residues. Germline assignment: CDR1 SGHTA and CDR2 FQGTGA. Here the CDR3 DNA reads TGTGCCAGCAGCTTAACGTCGACAGGGGGAACCTACGAGCAGTACTTC. Amino acids: CASSLTSTGGTYEQYF. The full variable domain, with the rest looked up from reference TRBV7-3 and TRBJ2-7, is GAGVSQTPSNKVTEKGKYVELRCDPISGHTALYWYRQSLGQGPEFLIYFQGTGAADDSGLPNDRFFAVRPEGSVSTLKIQRTERGDSAVYLCASSLTSTGGTYEQYFGPGTRLTVT.

The rearrangement joins TRBV7-9 to TRBJ2-1; a possible D gene is TRBD2 (5 bases). This CDR3 has 16 residues. Germline CDR1 reads SEHNR; CDR2 reads FQNEAQ (reference sequence). The V end was cut by 1 base, the J end by 5 bases, with 15 bases between. CDR3 loop: CASSLVGGSGDNEQFF. CDR3 bases: TGTGCCAGCAGCTTAGTTGGTGGGAGTGGAGACAATGAGCAGTTCTTC.

This clone was counted only a few times. The chain recombines TRBV7-9 with TRBJ2-5; TRBD2 is a possible D gene (6 bases). CDR3 length: 17 amino acids. Germline V gene lookup returns CDR1 SEHNR and CDR2 FQNEAQ (reference sequence). Trimming cost V 3 bases and J 2 bases, with 19 bases left between them. CDR3 DNA: TGTGCCAGCAGCTTCAGAAACGGGGGAGTTACACAAGAGACCCAGTACTTC. Encoded protein: CASSFRNGGVTQETQYF. The full variable domain, with the rest looked up from reference TRBV7-9 and TRBJ2-5, is DTGVSQNPRHKITKRGQNVTFRCDPISEHNRLYWYRQTLGQGPEFLTYFQNEAQLEKSRLLSDRFSAERPKGSFSTLEIQRTEQGDSAMYLCASSFRNGGVTQETQYFGPGTRLLVL.

A single count supports this clone. This chain links TRBV5-5 with TRBJ2-5, with 9 positions matching TRBD2. Trimming cost V 3 bases and J 5 bases; bases outside gene matches: 8. This CDR3 has 15 residues. Germline V gene sequence: CDR1 SGHKS, CDR2 YYEKEE (reference sequence). The CDR3 region is CASSSTAGGWETQYF. CDR3 sequence (DNA): TGTGCCAGCAGCTCAACAGCGGGAGGTTGGGAGACCCAGTACTTC. Filled out from reference TRBV5-5 and TRBJ2-5, the complete variable domain reads DAGVTQSPTHLIKTRGQQVTLRCSPISGHKSVSWYQQVLGQGPQFIFQYYEKEERGRGNFPDRFSARQFPNYSSELNVNALLLGDSALYLCASSSTAGGWETQYFGPGTRLLVL.